What follows are 20 T cell receptor beta chains derived from one specimen sequenced in a study of blood T cell repertoires in COVID-19. TCRdb keeps only in-frame clones here, not all; method: immunoSEQ multiplex PCR. The sample has fewer than 250,000 clones; roughly 82% are singletons. The sequenced sample was peripheral blood. These receptor sequences come from a woman aged 70-85 years with acute or convalescent COVID-19.

The rearrangement links TRBV5-5 to TRBJ1-6; 7 positions match TRBD1. Per germline, CDR1 SGHKS and CDR2 YYEKEE (reference sequence). After removal of 1 base from V and 5 bases from J, the junction contained 3 bases not matched to a gene. The CDR3 contains 15 residues. In DNA, the CDR3 is TGTGCCAGCAGCTTGCTGGGGACAGATAATTCACCCCTCCACTTT. Its translation: CASSLLGTDNSPLHF.

The CDR3 nucleotides are TGTGCCAGCAGTTCAGGGACAGCGAACTCACCCCTCCACTTT. It is translated as CASSSGTANSPLHF. The rearrangement joins TRBV11-2 to TRBJ1-6, with 7 bases identical to TRBD1. The V segment lost 6 bases and the J segment 10 bases; nucleotides outside the gene matches: 9. The CDR3 spans 14 residues. From germline, CDR1 is SGHAT and CDR2 FQNNGV.

This clone has just a few counts. The genes are TRBV29-1 and TRBJ2-7; 8 bases match TRBD1. CDR3 length equals 13 residues. V was clipped by 5 bases and J by 5 bases; unmatched bases: 8. Germline V lookup: CDR1 SQVTM, CDR2 ANQGSEA. For the CDR3, the DNA is TGCAGCGTTTCAGGGGGCGCAGTCGACGAGCAGTACTTC. Encoded protein: CSVSGGAVDEQYF.

This clone showed up just a few times. V usage is TRBV19 and J usage is TRBJ1-1; D not resolved. From germline, CDR1 is LNHDA and CDR2 SQIVND (reference sequence). The CDR3 extends over 13 amino acids. Trimming pared 4 bases from V and 1 base from J, leaving 7 bases between. In DNA, the CDR3 is TGTGCCAGTAGTACCTTAAAGAACACTGAAGCTTTCTTT. It yields the protein CASSTLKNTEAFF.

J is TRBJ1-1 and V is TRBV7-2; 7 bases align to TRBD1. The CDR3 extends over 15 amino acids. V gave up 2 bases and J gave up 1 base; unmatched junction bases: 4. Germline lookup yields CDR1 SGHTA and CDR2 FQGNSA. In DNA, the CDR3 is TGTGCCAGCAGCTTATCGGGACAGACGAACACTGAAGCTTTCTTT. Amino acid sequence: CASSLSGQTNTEAFF.

The chain employs TRBV5-6 and TRBJ1-2; 7 bases are shared with TRBD1. The length of the CDR3 is 15 residues. Unmatched junction bases numbered 9, after V lost 4 bases and J lost 3 bases. Per the germline V gene, CDR1 is SGHDT and CDR2 is YYEEEE. The CDR3 coding sequence is TGTGCCAGCAGCCCTACGGAGACAGGGTACTATGGCTACACCTTC. Translating it yields CASSPTETGYYGYTF. Looking up the rest from reference TRBV5-6 and TRBJ1-2 gives the full variable domain: DAGVTQSPTHLIKTRGQQVTLRCSPKSGHDTVSWYQQALGQGPQFIFQYYEEEERQRGNFPDRFSGHQFPNYSSELNVNALLLGDSALYLCASSPTETGYYGYTFGSGTRLTVV.

The chain links TRBV6-2 or TRBV6-3 to TRBJ2-1; 11 bases match TRBD2. The CDR3 contains 15 residues. Germline assignment: CDR1 MNHEY and CDR2 SVGEGT. After removal of 2 bases from V and 8 bases from J, the junction contained 5 bases not matched to a gene. The DNA of the CDR3 is TGTGCCAGCAGTTACATGACTAGCGGGGTCGATGAGCAGTTCTTC. Amino acid sequence: CASSYMTSGVDEQFF.

This clone has just a few counts. The V and J genes are TRBV6-5 and TRBJ1-5; TRBD1 matches 11 bases. Looked up from germline, CDR1 is MNHEY and CDR2 is SVGAGI. The trim removed 6 bases at V and 9 bases at J, leaving 7 bases unmatched. The CDR3 is 14 residues long. The CDR3 nucleotides read TGTGCCAGCAGAAGGGACAGGGGGACTGGGCCCCAGCATTTT. Translated: CASRRDRGTGPQHF.

The chain has TRBV5-8 and TRBJ1-1; D perhaps matches TRBD1 (5 bases). The CDR3 is 10 amino acids. CDR1 and CDR2 from the germline V gene are SGHTS and YDEGEE. V lost 2 bases and J 11 bases, leaving 7 bases between the germline ends. The CDR3 DNA follows: TGTGCCAGCAGCTTCCGGGGGGCTTTCTTT. Translated, it gives CASSFRGAFF.

A few counts support this clone. The rearrangement links TRBV15 to TRBJ1-6; unclear D gene. This CDR3 has 15 residues. The germline V and J ends were trimmed by 0 bases and 7 bases, with 10 bases remaining between them. Germline V gene lookup returns CDR1 LNHNV and CDR2 YYDKDF (reference sequence). The CDR3 DNA reads as TGTGCCACCAGCAGAGACCAGATCCCCAATTCACCCCTCCACTTT. It encodes CATSRDQIPNSPLHF.

The V gene is TRBV7-2, the J gene TRBJ2-3; 7 bases align to TRBD2. The V and J ends lost 1 base and 2 bases, in that order; junction bases with no gene match: 6. Per the germline V gene, CDR1 is SGHTA and CDR2 is FQGNSA. The CDR3 totals 16 residues. The CDR3 sequence is CASSLVAGELTDTQYF. Written as DNA, the CDR3 is TGTGCCAGCAGCTTAGTTGCGGGGGAACTCACAGATACGCAGTATTTT.

This chain connects TRBV10-3 to TRBJ1-2; 9 positions agree with TRBD1. V lost 2 bases, J lost 2 bases, and 0 bases stayed unmatched. This CDR3 spans 14 amino acids. In germline, CDR1 is ENHRY, CDR2 SYGVKD. The CDR3 DNA sequence: TGTGCCATCAGTGAGGACAGGGGGAACTATGGCTACACCTTC. Translated, it gives CAISEDRGNYGYTF.

This chain joins TRBV5-4 and TRBJ2-1, with D perhaps matching TRBD1 (6 bases). The V end was cut by 0 bases, the J end by 4 bases, with 11 bases between. The CDR3 is 15 amino acids. CDR1 and CDR2 from the germline V gene are SGHNT and YYREEE (reference sequence). The CDR3 bases are TGTGCCAGCAGCTTGGCCGGGACATCGTACAATGAGCAGTTCTTC. Translation: CASSLAGTSYNEQFF.

This chain uses TRBV6-5 with TRBJ1-1; D unresolved. The CDR3 has 15 amino acids. From germline, CDR1 is MNHEY and CDR2 SVGAGI. V was shortened by 2 bases and J by 6 bases, with 16 bases between the two germline ends. The CDR3 sequence: CASSYDRGSVPEAFF. CDR3 in DNA: TGTGCCAGCAGTTACGATCGGGGTTCCGTCCCTGAAGCTTTCTTT.

The V and J genes are TRBV7-2 and TRBJ2-1; D is perhaps TRBD1 (6 bases). Germline values: CDR1 SGHTA, CDR2 FQGNSA. Trimming cost V 1 base and J 3 bases, with 10 bases left between them. This CDR3 is built from 15 residues. The CDR3: CASSLGQGFYNEQFF. The DNA for the CDR3 is TGTGCCAGCAGCTTAGGGCAGGGGTTCTACAATGAGCAGTTCTTC.

The chain combines TRBV3-1 (or the pseudogene TRBV3-2) with TRBJ1-1; no firm D call. The CDR3 is 14 amino acids. Per germline, CDR1 LGHDT and CDR2 YNNKEL (reference sequence). V was trimmed by 4 bases and J by 5 bases, leaving 14 bases between them. CDR3 residues: CASSRTDGGTEAFF. The CDR3 coding sequence is TGTGCCAGCAGCCGTACCGACGGAGGGACTGAAGCTTTCTTT.

V is TRBV5-1 and J is TRBJ1-1; possible D gene TRBD1, 5 bases. Looked up from germline, CDR1 is SGHRS and CDR2 is YFSETQ. Trimming cost V 3 bases and J 5 bases, with 8 bases left between them. This CDR3 is 12 amino acids long. The DNA for the CDR3 is TGCGCCAGCAGCTGGGGGGAAACTGAAGCTTTCTTT. This codes for CASSWGETEAFF.

As DNA, the CDR3 is TGTGCCAGCAGTGGGGACAGGGTGGGCTATGGCTACACCTTC. It codes for CASSGDRVGYGYTF. The chain carries TRBV2 and TRBJ1-2; 9 bases match TRBD1. The CDR3 length is 14 residues. Losses at the gene ends were 4 bases for V and 4 bases for J; bases not matched to a gene: 4. The germline gives CDR1 SNHLY, CDR2 FYNNEI.

V and J are TRBV18 and TRBJ1-1; 7 bases match TRBD1. The CDR3 loop spans 15 amino acids. Germline V gene data show CDR1 as KGHSH and CDR2 as LQKENI. V shed 4 bases, J shed 6 bases, and the junction held 11 bases outside the gene matches. In nucleotides, the CDR3 is TGTGCCAGCTCACAGTCAACAGGGGCTGGGGCTGAAGCTTTCTTT. Amino acids: CASSQSTGAGAEAFF.

V usage is TRBV4-1 and J usage is TRBJ1-2, with D unclear. The ends were cut back, 0 bases at V and 4 bases at J, with 3 bases in the middle. CDR3 size: 12 residues. Germline V lookup: CDR1 MGHRA, CDR2 YSYEKL. The chain's CDR3 is CASSQESYGYTF. CDR3 sequence (DNA): TGCGCCAGCAGCCAAGAGAGCTATGGCTACACCTTC.